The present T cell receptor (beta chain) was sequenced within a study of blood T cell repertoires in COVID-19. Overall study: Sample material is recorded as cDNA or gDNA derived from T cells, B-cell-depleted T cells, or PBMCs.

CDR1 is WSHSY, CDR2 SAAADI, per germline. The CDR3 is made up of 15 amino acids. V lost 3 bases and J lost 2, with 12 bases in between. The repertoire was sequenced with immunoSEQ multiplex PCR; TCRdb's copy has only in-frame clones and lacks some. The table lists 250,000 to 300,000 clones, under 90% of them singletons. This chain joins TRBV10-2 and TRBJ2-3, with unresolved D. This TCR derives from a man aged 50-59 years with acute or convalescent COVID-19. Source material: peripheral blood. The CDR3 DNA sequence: TGCGCCAGCAGTGACGGGTATATAAACACAGATACGCAGTATTTT. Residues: CASSDGYINTDTQYF.